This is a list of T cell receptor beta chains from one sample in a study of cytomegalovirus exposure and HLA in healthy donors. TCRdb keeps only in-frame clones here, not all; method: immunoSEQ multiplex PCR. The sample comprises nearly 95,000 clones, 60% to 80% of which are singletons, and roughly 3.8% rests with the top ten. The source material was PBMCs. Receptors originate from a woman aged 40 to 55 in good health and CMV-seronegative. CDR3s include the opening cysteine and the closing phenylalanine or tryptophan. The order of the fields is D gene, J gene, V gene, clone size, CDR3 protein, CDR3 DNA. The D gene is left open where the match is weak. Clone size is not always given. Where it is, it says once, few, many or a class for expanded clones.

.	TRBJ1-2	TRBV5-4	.	CASSPLEMARGYTF	TGTGCCAGCAGCCCCCTAGAGATGGCGAGAGGCTACACCTTC
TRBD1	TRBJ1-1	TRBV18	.	CASSPAGQGMNTEAFF	TGTGCCAGCTCGCCGGCAGGACAGGGAATGAACACTGAAGCTTTCTTT
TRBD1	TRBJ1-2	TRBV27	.	CASSLQGAGGYPF	TGTGCCAGCAGTCTACAGGGGGCCGGGGGCTACCCCTTC
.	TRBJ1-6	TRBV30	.	CAWIADAYNSPLHF	TGTGCCTGGATAGCTGACGCGTATAATTCACCCCTCCACTTT
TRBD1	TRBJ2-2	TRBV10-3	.	CALGRTGDTGELFF	TGTGCCCTGGGCAGGACAGGGGACACCGGGGAGCTGTTTTTT
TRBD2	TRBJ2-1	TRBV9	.	CASSATSGGGRSYNEQFF	TGTGCCAGCAGCGCGACTAGCGGGGGGGGCCGGTCCTACAATGAGCAGTTCTTC
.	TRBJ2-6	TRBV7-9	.	CASSLSSSAGANVLTF	TGTGCCAGCAGCTTATCTAGCAGTGCTGGGGCCAACGTCCTGACTTTC
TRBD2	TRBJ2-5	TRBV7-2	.	CASSLASGGGETQYF	TGTGCCAGCAGCTTAGCCAGCGGGGGAGGAGAGACCCAGTACTTC
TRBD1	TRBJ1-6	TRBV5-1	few	CASSVVGDSSSPLHF	TGCGCCAGCAGCGTTGTGGGGGACAGCTCATCACCCCTCCACTTT
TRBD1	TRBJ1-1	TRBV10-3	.	CAVVRGTGPNTEAFF	TGTGCCGTTGTCCGAGGGACAGGGCCGAACACTGAAGCTTTCTTT
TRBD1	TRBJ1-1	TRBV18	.	CASSPGQGEAFF	TGTGCCAGCTCACCAGGACAGGGAGAAGCTTTCTTT
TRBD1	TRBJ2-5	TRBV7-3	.	CASSTPGQGGEETQYF	TGTGCCAGCAGCACTCCGGGACAGGGTGGGGAAGAGACCCAGTACTTC
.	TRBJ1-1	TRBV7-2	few	CASSGGPATEAFF	TGTGCCAGCAGCGGTGGGCCGGCTACTGAAGCTTTCTTT
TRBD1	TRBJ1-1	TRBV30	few	CAWRLTGRNTEAFF	TGTGCCTGGAGGCTGACAGGGAGAAACACTGAAGCTTTCTTT
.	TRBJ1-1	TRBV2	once	CASSEVRGGTEAFF	TGTGCCAGCAGTGAAGTCAGGGGTGGGACTGAAGCTTTCTTT
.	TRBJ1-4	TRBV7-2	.	CASSLLPTGRATNEKLFF	TGTGCCAGCAGCTTACTCCCCACCGGCCGGGCAACTAATGAAAAACTGTTTTTT
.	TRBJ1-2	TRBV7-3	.	CASSPHGGDNYGYTF	TGTGCCAGCAGCCCACACGGGGGGGATAACTATGGCTACACCTTC
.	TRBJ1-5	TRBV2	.	CASRDSFSNQPQHF	TGTGCCAGCAGGGACAGTTTTAGCAATCAGCCCCAGCATTTT
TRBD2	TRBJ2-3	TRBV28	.	CASSIAGGADTQYF	TGTGCCAGCAGCATAGCGGGGGGCGCAGATACGCAGTATTTT
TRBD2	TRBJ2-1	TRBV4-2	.	CASSQDLTSGSYNEQFF	TGTGCCAGCAGCCAAGATCTGACTAGCGGGTCCTACAATGAGCAGTTCTTC
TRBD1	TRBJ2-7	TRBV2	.	CASGTESFYEQYF	TGTGCCAGCGGGACAGAAAGTTTCTACGAGCAGTACTTC
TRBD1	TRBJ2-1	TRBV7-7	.	CASSLDGWGTGSYNEQFF	TGTGCTAGCAGCTTAGACGGATGGGGGACAGGGAGTTACAATGAGCAGTTCTTC
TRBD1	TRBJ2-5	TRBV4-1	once	CASSQRPSTGKETQYF	TGCGCCAGCAGCCAACGCCCCTCGACAGGGAAAGAGACCCAGTACTTC
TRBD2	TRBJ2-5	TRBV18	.	CASSPPSSGGGETQYF	TGTGCCAGCTCACCACCGTCTAGCGGGGGGGGAGAGACCCAGTACTTC
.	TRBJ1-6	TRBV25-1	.	CASSEPYSSLHF	TGTGCCAGCAGCGAGCCGTATTCGTCCCTCCACTTT
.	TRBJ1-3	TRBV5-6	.	CASSSFGNTIYF	TGTGCCAGCAGCTCGTTCGGAAACACCATATATTTT
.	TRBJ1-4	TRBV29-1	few	CSARSGLNEKLFF	TGCAGCGCTCGAAGCGGGCTTAATGAAAAACTGTTTTTT
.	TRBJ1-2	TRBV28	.	CASSLSNRVVNGYTF	TGTGCCAGCAGTTTAAGTAACAGGGTGGTTAATGGCTACACCTTC
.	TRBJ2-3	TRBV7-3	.	CASSLWGTSTDTQYF	TGTGCCAGCAGCTTATGGGGGACTTCTACAGATACGCAGTATTTT
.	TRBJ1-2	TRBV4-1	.	CASSLQGDRNYGYTF	TGCGCCAGCAGCCTCCAGGGTGATCGTAACTATGGCTACACCTTC
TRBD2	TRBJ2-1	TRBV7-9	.	CASSLAGLAGPTGEQFF	TGTGCCAGCAGCTTAGCGGGGCTAGCGGGGCCCACGGGTGAGCAGTTCTTC
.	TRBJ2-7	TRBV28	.	CASSFRDSYEQYF	TGTGCCAGCAGTTTCAGGGACTCCTACGAGCAGTACTTC
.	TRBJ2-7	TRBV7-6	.	CASSLWTNYEQYF	TGTGCCAGCAGCTTATGGACTAACTACGAGCAGTACTTC
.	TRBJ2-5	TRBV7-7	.	CASSSTANQETQYF	TGTGCCAGCAGCTCGACAGCGAACCAAGAGACCCAGTACTTC
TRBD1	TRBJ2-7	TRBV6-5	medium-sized	CASSPGTGVYEQYF	TGTGCCAGCAGTCCCGGGACAGGGGTCTACGAGCAGTACTTC
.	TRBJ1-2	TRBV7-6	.	CASTPLDTDTPQVYFYGYTF	TGTGCCAGCACGCCCTTAGATACAGATACACCTCAAGTCTACTTCTATGGCTACACCTTC
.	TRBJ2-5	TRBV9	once	CASSVEGEETQYF	TGTGCCAGCAGCGTAGAAGGAGAGGAGACCCAGTACTTC
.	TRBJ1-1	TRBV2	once	CATVKQMNTEAFF	TGTGCCACCGTTAAACAGATGAACACTGAAGCTTTCTTT
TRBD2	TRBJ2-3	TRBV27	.	CASSLLGGGLDWDTQYF	TGTGCCAGCAGTTTATTAGGCGGGGGTTTGGACTGGGATACGCAGTATTTT
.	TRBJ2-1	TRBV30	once	CAWSGSPADEQFF	TGTGCCTGGAGTGGGTCCCCCGCGGATGAGCAGTTCTTC
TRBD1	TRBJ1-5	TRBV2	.	CASRSQGGNNQPQHF	TGTGCCAGCAGGTCACAGGGGGGAAACAATCAGCCCCAGCATTTT
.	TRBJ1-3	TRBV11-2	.	CASSLVESSGNTIYF	TGTGCCAGCAGCTTAGTAGAAAGCTCTGGAAACACCATATATTTT
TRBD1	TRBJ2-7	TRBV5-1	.	CASSSQGQTYEQYF	TGCGCCAGCAGCTCACAGGGGCAAACCTACGAGCAGTACTTC
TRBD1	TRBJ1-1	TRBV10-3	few	CAIRTGEWETEAFF	TGTGCCATCAGGACAGGGGAGTGGGAAACTGAAGCTTTCTTT
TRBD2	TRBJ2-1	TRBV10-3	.	CAINNPLAGNEQFF	TGTGCCATCAATAATCCGCTAGCGGGTAATGAGCAGTTCTTC
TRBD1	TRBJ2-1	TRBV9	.	CASSVFQGAGNEQFF	TGTGCCAGCAGCGTGTTCCAGGGGGCTGGGAATGAGCAGTTCTTC
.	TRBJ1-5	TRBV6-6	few	CASLRERPQHF	TGTGCCAGCCTCCGAGAAAGGCCCCAGCATTTT
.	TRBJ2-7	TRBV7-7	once	CASGNLNEQYF	TGTGCCTCCGGGAATCTCAACGAGCAGTACTTC